Below, 22 T cell receptor beta chains from the same sample are listed, as sequenced in a study of T cell responses to AZD1222 COVID-19 vaccine. Using immunoSEQ multiplex PCR, the repertoire was profiled, and TCRdb retains in-frame clones only, with some absent. The sample holds around 160,000 clones, about 92% seen once. The sample here was peripheral blood, taken on day 0 of AZD1222 vaccination. All receptors derive from an adult in good health.

This chain joins TRBV19 and TRBJ1-2; D might be TRBD1 (5 bases). Germline V CDR1 and CDR2: LNHDA, SQIVND (reference sequence). The CDR3 spans 13 residues. The V gene lost 9 bases and the J gene lost 4 bases, with 15 bases spanning the gap. CDR3 nucleotides: TGTGCCAGCCTACAAACAGGATTCTATGGCTACACCTTC. It is translated as CASLQTGFYGYTF.

The chain couples TRBV12-2 to TRBJ2-1; the table's D call TRBD2 went unverified against the DNA. TRBV12-2 is described as a pseudogene. The CDR3 totals 13 residues. The CDR3 DNA is TGTGCAAGTCGCGGGGACTACTACAATGAGCAGTTCTTC. It translates to CASRGDYYNEQFF.

The CDR3 DNA reads TGTGCCAGCAGTTTTCGCGACCGTTCCGGCTACACCTTC. Residues: CASSFRDRSGYTF. The chain joins TRBV12-3 or TRBV12-4 to TRBJ1-2; D remains ambiguous. The CDR3 extends over 13 amino acids. The V end lost 3 bases, the J end lost 8 bases, and 13 bases lay between the germline ends.

The chain uses TRBV27 and TRBJ2-3, with D tentatively TRBD2 (6 bases). V dropped 3 bases and J dropped 2 bases, with 9 bases sitting between them. Germline V lookup: CDR1 MNHEY, CDR2 SMNVEV (reference sequence). CDR3 length: 14 residues. In DNA, the CDR3 is TGTGCCAGCAGTTTGGGACTTCTCACAGATACGCAGTATTTT. Its protein product is CASSLGLLTDTQYF.

The chain recombines TRBV6-5 with TRBJ1-1; unclear D gene. Germline values: CDR1 MNHEY, CDR2 SVGAGI. Trimming took off 0 bases at V and 4 bases at J, with 15 bases between the two ends. This CDR3 comprises 16 residues. Written as DNA, the CDR3 is TGTGCCAGCAGTTACTCGATCCAGGCTCGTAGCACTGAAGCTTTCTTT. Residues: CASSYSIQARSTEAFF.

J is TRBJ1-6 and V is TRBV6-5; unclear D gene. The V end was cut by 6 bases, the J end by 9 bases, with 9 bases between. The CDR3 totals 12 residues. The germline V gene has CDR1 MNHEY and CDR2 SVGAGI. The CDR3 reads CASRIMGSPLHF. Written as DNA, the CDR3 is TGTGCCAGCAGAATTATGGGTTCACCCCTCCACTTT.

CDR3 sequence (DNA): TGTGCCAGCTCACCATCACCGGTTGCAGGGACCGGGGAGCTGTTTTTT. Translated, it gives CASSPSPVAGTGELFF. The rearrangement links TRBV18 to TRBJ2-2; D is possibly TRBD1 (5 bases). CDR1 is KGHSH and CDR2 is LQKENI in the germline V gene. V was shortened by 2 bases and J by 5 bases, with 15 bases between the two germline ends. The CDR3 loop spans 16 amino acids.

The V and J genes are TRBV4-1 and TRBJ2-1; D is undetermined. This CDR3 is 12 amino acids long. Between the trimmed V and J ends, which lost 1 base and 9 bases, there was a span of 7 bases. The germline gives CDR1 MGHRA, CDR2 YSYEKL. The DNA of the CDR3 is TGCGCCAGCAGCCAAGGGATTGGTGAGCAGTTCTTC. Protein sequence: CASSQGIGEQFF.

In its sample, this clone was seen a few times. The V and J genes are TRBV7-9 and TRBJ2-7; D possibly corresponds to TRBD2 (5 bases). The CDR3 is 15 amino acids. Trimming removed 5 bases from V and 2 bases from J, with 16 bases in between. Germline lookup yields CDR1 SEHNR and CDR2 FQNEAQ (reference sequence). CDR3 sequence reads: CASSPELRGAYEQYF. CDR3 sequence (DNA): TGTGCCAGCAGCCCCGAACTACGGGGAGCCTACGAGCAGTACTTC. The full variable domain, with the rest looked up from reference TRBV7-9 and TRBJ2-7, is DTGVSQNPRHKITKRGQNVTFRCDPISEHNRLYWYRQTLGQGPEFLTYFQNEAQLEKSRLLSDRFSAERPKGSFSTLEIQRTEQGDSAMYLCASSPELRGAYEQYFGPGTRLTVT.

The chain joins TRBV7-9 to TRBJ2-1, with unresolved D. Looked up from germline, CDR1 is SEHNR and CDR2 is FQNEAQ (reference sequence). V lost 7 bases, J lost 0 bases, and 13 bases lay in between. This CDR3 comprises 15 residues. The CDR3 nucleotides are TGTGCCAGCACCCCGGCGTATAGCTCCTACAATGAGCAGTTCTTC. Residues: CASTPAYSSYNEQFF.

This chain connects TRBV5-6 to TRBJ1-2, with D hard to call. The CDR3 loop spans 14 amino acids. Germline CDR1 SGHDT, CDR2 YYEEEE. Trimming shortened V by 1 base and J by 4 bases, and 11 bases separated the two germline ends. The CDR3 spells CASSLRQAGYGYTF. CDR3 in DNA: TGTGCCAGCAGCTTGCGGCAGGCCGGCTATGGCTACACCTTC.

The rearrangement joins TRBV5-1 to TRBJ1-1; no firm D call. Germline values: CDR1 SGHRS, CDR2 YFSETQ. V was shortened by 1 base and J by 5 bases, with 9 bases between the two germline ends. The CDR3 runs to 13 residues. CDR3 sequence: CASSLNSKTEAFF. The CDR3 DNA reads as TGCGCCAGCAGCTTGAACAGTAAGACTGAAGCTTTCTTT.

There are a few counts of this clone. The V call is TRBV5-1, the J call TRBJ1-1; TRBD1 is a possible D gene (5 bases). Trimming pared 7 bases from V and 6 bases from J, leaving 13 bases between. Germline assignment: CDR1 SGHRS and CDR2 YFSETQ. The CDR3 loop spans 12 amino acids. The CDR3 DNA is TGCGCCAGCCGCCCCGGGGACCCTGAAGCTTTCTTT. It specifies CASRPGDPEAFF.

This rearrangement joins TRBV25-1 to TRBJ1-1; D is ambiguous. The V gene's germline CDR1 is MGHDK and CDR2 SYGVNS. This CDR3 spans 15 amino acids. V was clipped by 7 bases and J by 5 bases, with 20 bases between them. CDR3 sequence reads: CASKGGFLGLTEAFF. CDR3 coding DNA: TGTGCCAGCAAGGGTGGGTTTCTGGGCTTGACTGAAGCTTTCTTT.

The CDR3 coding sequence is TGTGCCAGCAGTTTAGACAGTTTCTACGAGCAGTACTTC. It is translated as CASSLDSFYEQYF. This chain uses TRBV12-3 or TRBV12-4 with TRBJ2-7; D is uncertain. V lost 1 base and J lost 3, with 7 bases in between. The CDR3 has 13 amino acids.

The rearrangement joins TRBV27 to TRBJ2-5; no reliable D call. V gave up 4 bases and J gave up 0 bases, with 6 bases separating them. There are 13 residues in the CDR3. The germline V gene has CDR1 MNHEY and CDR2 SMNVEV (reference sequence). This CDR3 reads CASSYSYQETQYF. The CDR3 coding sequence is TGTGCCAGCAGTTATTCGTACCAAGAGACCCAGTACTTC.

The genes are TRBV6-5 and TRBJ2-1, with 7 bases that match TRBD1. The V and J ends lost 4 bases and 4 bases, in that order; junction bases with no gene match: 4. This CDR3 contains 14 residues. CDR1 is MNHEY, CDR2 SVGAGI, per germline. The CDR3 DNA follows: TGTGCCAGCAGTTCGCGACAGGGTTACAATGAGCAGTTCTTC. Its translation is CASSSRQGYNEQFF.

This sequence joins TRBV9 and TRBJ2-5; perhaps TRBD2 as D (5 bases). The V gene's germline CDR1 is SGDLS and CDR2 YYNGEE. The CDR3 has 14 residues. The V end lost 4 bases, the J end lost 4 bases, and 14 bases lay between the germline ends. The chain's CDR3 is CASSSPAAGETQYF. The CDR3 coding sequence is TGTGCCAGCAGCTCTCCAGCGGCCGGAGAGACCCAGTACTTC. The variable domain in full, with the rest retrieved from reference TRBV9 and TRBJ2-5, is DSGVTQTPKHLITATGQRVTLRCSPRSGDLSVYWYQQSLDQGLQFLIQYYNGEERAKGNILERFSAQQFPDLHSELNLSSLELGDSALYFCASSSPAAGETQYFGPGTRLLVL.

This sequence joins TRBV7-8 and TRBJ1-5; D gene ambiguous. This CDR3 is built from 13 residues. CDR1 and CDR2 from the germline V gene are SGHVS and FQNEAQ. V was shortened by 5 bases and J by 1 base, with 6 bases between the two germline ends. CDR3 in amino acids: CASSADSNQPQHF. As DNA, the CDR3 is TGTGCCAGCAGCGCTGACAGCAATCAGCCCCAGCATTTT.

This clone was seen a few times. The chain joins TRBV6-5 to TRBJ2-1, with 13 bases that match TRBD2. Germline V lookup: CDR1 MNHEY, CDR2 SVGAGI. The ends lost 0 bases at V and 9 bases at J; junction bases unmatched: 5. This CDR3 is built from 16 residues. CDR3 DNA sequence: TGTGCCAGCAGTTACTCCGGGACTAGCGGGAACGCTGAGCAGTTCTTC. Translating gives CASSYSGTSGNAEQFF.

This clone was seen once. V gene TRBV2 combines with J gene TRBJ1-5; perhaps TRBD1 as D (5 bases). This CDR3 has 15 amino acids. V lost 6 bases and J 3 bases, leaving 15 bases between the germline ends. The V gene's germline CDR1 is SNHLY and CDR2 FYNNEI. CDR3 coding DNA: TGTGCCAGCAGGGCATGGGGGGGGGTCAATCAGCCCCAGCATTTT. Translated: CASRAWGGVNQPQHF. The complete variable domain, with remaining parts taken from reference TRBV2 and TRBJ1-5, reads EPEVTQTPSHQVTQMGQEVILRCVPISNHLYFYWYRQILGQKVEFLVSFYNNEISEKSEIFDDQFSVERPDGSNFTLKIRSTKLEDSAMYFCASRAWGGVNQPQHFGDGTRLSIL.

The chain joins TRBV27 to TRBJ2-2; no clear D. This CDR3 comprises 11 residues. Trimming removed 3 bases at V and 6 bases at J, with 2 bases between. CDR1 MNHEY and CDR2 SMNVEV come from the germline V gene (reference sequence). The CDR3 DNA sequence: TGTGCCAGCAGTTTCTCCGGGGAGCTGTTTTTT. Translation gives CASSFSGELFF.